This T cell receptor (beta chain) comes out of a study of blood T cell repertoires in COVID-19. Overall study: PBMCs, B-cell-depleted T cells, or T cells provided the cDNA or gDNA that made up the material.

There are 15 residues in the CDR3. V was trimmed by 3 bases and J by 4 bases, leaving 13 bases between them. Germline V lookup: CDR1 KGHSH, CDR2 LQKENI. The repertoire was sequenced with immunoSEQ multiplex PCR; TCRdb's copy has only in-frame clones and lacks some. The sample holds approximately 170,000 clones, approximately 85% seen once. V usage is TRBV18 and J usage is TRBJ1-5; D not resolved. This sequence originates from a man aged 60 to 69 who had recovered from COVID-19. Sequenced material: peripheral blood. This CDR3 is CASSPPGRGNQPQHF. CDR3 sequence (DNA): TGTGCCAGCTCACCTCCAGGTCGGGGTAATCAGCCCCAGCATTTT.